This TCR beta chain was sequenced in a study of T and B cells in COVID-19 patients. Study information: Peripheral blood came from COVID-19 patients with active infection or after recovery. Critical illness requiring mechanical ventilation or extracorporeal membrane oxygenation affected about 65% of the 20 active-infection patients. Findings of the study overall: Blood from mildly ill patients while symptomatic, and early samples from severe cases, were scarce.

Germline V gene sequence: CDR1 SGHTA, CDR2 FQGNSA. Trimming removed 10 bases at V and 0 bases at J, with 15 bases between. The CDR3 is 15 amino acids. With respect to this clonotype: The antigen is not known.

TRB was amplified from approximately 250-480 ng of blood genomic DNA. BIOMED2 TRB-A/B primer pools were used in multiplex TRB PCR. TCRdb independently ran MiXCR on the multiplex PCR reads; one entry per CDR3 protein. This repertoire shows approximately 17,000 distinct CDR3 sequences, 25% to 35% found once; its top ten account for around 4.3%. This receptor was taken from a human donor who had recovered from COVID-19. J is TRBJ2-2 and V is TRBV7-2; a weak D match, TRBD1 (5 bases). Sequenced material: blood. The CDR3 bases are TGTGCCATTCCTAGGGGCGCAACGAACACCGGGGAGCTGTTTTTT. Translating gives CAIPRGATNTGELFF.